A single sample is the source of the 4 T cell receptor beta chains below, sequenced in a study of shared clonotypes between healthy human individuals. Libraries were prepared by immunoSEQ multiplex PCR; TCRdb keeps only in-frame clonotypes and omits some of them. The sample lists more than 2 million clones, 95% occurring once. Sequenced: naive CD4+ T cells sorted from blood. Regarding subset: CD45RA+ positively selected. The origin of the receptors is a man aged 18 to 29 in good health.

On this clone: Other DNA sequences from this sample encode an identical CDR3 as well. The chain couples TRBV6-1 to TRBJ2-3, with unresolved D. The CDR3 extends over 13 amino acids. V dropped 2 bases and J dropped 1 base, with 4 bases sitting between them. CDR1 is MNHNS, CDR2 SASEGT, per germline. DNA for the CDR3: TGTGCCAGCAGTGAACGGGGCACAGATACGCAGTATTTT. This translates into CASSERGTDTQYF.

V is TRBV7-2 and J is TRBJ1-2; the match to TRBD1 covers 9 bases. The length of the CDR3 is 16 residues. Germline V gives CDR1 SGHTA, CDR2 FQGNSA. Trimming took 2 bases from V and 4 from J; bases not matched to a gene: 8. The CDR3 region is CASSLSPATGGYGYTF. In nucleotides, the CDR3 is TGTGCCAGCAGCTTATCCCCCGCGACAGGGGGCTATGGCTACACCTTC.

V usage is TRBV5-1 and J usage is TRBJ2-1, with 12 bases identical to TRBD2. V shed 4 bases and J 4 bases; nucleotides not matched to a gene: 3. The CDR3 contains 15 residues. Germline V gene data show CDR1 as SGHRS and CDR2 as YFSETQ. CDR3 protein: CASSPSGRDYNEQFF. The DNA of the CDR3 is TGCGCCAGCAGCCCTAGCGGGAGGGATTACAATGAGCAGTTCTTC.

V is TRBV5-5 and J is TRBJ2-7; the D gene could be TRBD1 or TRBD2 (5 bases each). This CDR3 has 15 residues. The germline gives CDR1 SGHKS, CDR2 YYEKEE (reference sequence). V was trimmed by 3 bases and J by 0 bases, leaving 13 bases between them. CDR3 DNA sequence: TGTGCCAGCAGCTGGGGGTCGGGGAGCTCCTACGAGCAGTACTTC. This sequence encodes CASSWGSGSSYEQYF.